The clone carrying this T cell receptor (beta chain) was seen just once. Its antigen is not known. One base away lies a much larger clone, so this may be a sequencing read error. Germline CDR1 reads SGHRS; CDR2 reads YFSETQ. CDR3 size: 14 residues. The V gene end was trimmed by 4 bases and the J gene end by 5 bases; junction bases not matched to a gene: 7. These data originate in a study of Graves' ophthalmopathy and Graves' hyperthyroidism. Study information: At the time of initial diagnosis and before any treatment, peripheral blood was collected.

Patients with other autoimmune diseases, uncontrolled infections, pregnancy or lactation were excluded. An approximately 10 ml volume of fresh peripheral blood provided the PBMCs. Regarding the study as a whole: Most expanded clonotypes in thyroid above 0.001 frequency also showed up in blood.

The sequenced template was RNA, covering the TCR beta CDR3 region. HTBI primers served in a first-round RT-PCR, which a second-round multiplex PCR followed. TCRdb processed the multiplex PCR reads anew with MiXCR; each CDR3 protein has one entry. The data contain about 380,000 distinct CDR3 sequences, just over 15% of them singletons. The rearrangement uses TRBV5-1 and TRBJ2-7; TRBD1 aligns across 9 bases. This clonotype was sampled from a woman aged 18-29 years with stable Graves' hyperthyroidism. The sample taken for sequencing was peripheral blood. The CDR3 loop is CASSIGQGFNEQYF. The CDR3 DNA reads as TGCGCCAGCAGCATAGGACAGGGGTTCAACGAGCAGTACTTC.